This is a list of T cell receptor beta chains from one sample in a study of blood T cell repertoires in COVID-19. Sequenced by immunoSEQ multiplex PCR; TCRdb stores in-frame clones only, minus some. Of 200,000 to 250,000 clones in the sample, approximately 86% were seen once. The material sequenced was peripheral blood. Receptors originate from a woman in her 30s with COVID-19, enrolled during active disease. Each CDR3 is given with its conserved first and last residue. D genes are given only for firm matches. Size values are once, few and many counts, or a class for expanded clones, and some rows have none.

. . TRBJ2-1 TRBV7-9 CASSLAGQREGQFF TGTGCCAGCAGCTTAGCGGGACAAAGAGAGGGGCAGTTCTTC
TRBD1 . TRBJ2-1 TRBV9 CASRKTGGEQFF TGTGCCAGCAGGAAGACAGGGGGTGAGCAGTTCTTC
TRBD2 . TRBJ2-2 TRBV27 CASSLHLAGNTGELFF TGTGCCAGCAGCCTACACCTAGCGGGAAACACCGGGGAGCTGTTTTTT
. . TRBJ1-3 TRBV4-1 CASSQVLQAYSGNTIYF TGCGCCAGCAGCCAAGTATTACAGGCTTACTCTGGAAACACCATATATTTT
TRBD1 once TRBJ1-6 TRBV15 CATSKWTGTMGSPLHF TGTGCCACCAGCAAGTGGACAGGGACGATGGGTTCACCCCTCCACTTT
TRBD1 . TRBJ2-5 TRBV29-1 CSVGQGGRETQYF TGCAGCGTTGGACAGGGTGGGCGAGAGACCCAGTACTTC
TRBD2 once TRBJ2-7 TRBV10-3 CAISESNGGFYEQYF TGTGCCATCAGTGAGTCGAACGGGGGGTTCTACGAGCAGTACTTC
TRBD2 . TRBJ2-3 TRBV6-1 CASSELWTSGDTTDTQYF TGTGCCAGCAGTGAACTTTGGACTAGCGGGGACACCACAGATACGCAGTATTTT
. . TRBJ2-1 TRBV5-4 CASSRDPGGVNEQFF TGTGCCAGCAGCCGCGACCCGGGTGGAGTGAATGAGCAGTTCTTC
. . TRBJ2-2 TRBV2 CASSESLSANTGELFF TGTGCCAGCAGTGAAAGTCTTTCGGCGAACACCGGGGAGCTGTTTTTT
. . TRBJ1-3 TRBV21-1 CASSKKEGRTGQSSGNTIYF TGTGCCAGCAGCAAAAAAGAGGGAAGAACAGGGCAGAGCTCTGGAAACACCATATATTTT
TRBD2 . TRBJ2-3 TRBV6-6 CASSQTQKIAGGTDTQYF TGTGCCAGCAGTCAAACTCAAAAAATAGCGGGAGGCACAGATACGCAGTATTTT
TRBD1 once TRBJ1-2 TRBV15 CATSSHWDRLNYGYTF TGTGCCACCAGCAGCCACTGGGACAGGCTCAACTATGGCTACACCTTC
TRBD2 . TRBJ2-1 TRBV3-1/TRBV3-2 CASSPTSGSYNEQFF TGTGCCAGCAGCCCCACTAGCGGCTCCTACAATGAGCAGTTCTTC
TRBD2 . TRBJ2-3 TRBV27 CASSLSLAVFVTQYF TGTGCCAGCAGTTTGAGTCTAGCGGTATTCGTTACGCAGTATTTT
. . TRBJ2-5 TRBV7-3 CASSPGGLGMQTQYF TGTGCCAGCAGCCCAGGGGGACTAGGCATGCAGACCCAGTACTTC
TRBD2 few TRBJ2-1 TRBV5-8 CASSNPSGGYNEQFF TGTGCCAGCAGCAATCCTAGCGGGGGTTACAATGAGCAGTTCTTC
TRBD1 . TRBJ2-2 TRBV2 CASTRDRGANTGELFF TGTGCCAGCACCCGGGACAGGGGGGCAAACACCGGGGAGCTGTTTTTT
TRBD2 . TRBJ2-2 TRBV4-2 CASSQVGGSAGELFF TGTGCCAGCAGCCAAGTGGGAGGGTCGGCCGGGGAGCTGTTTTTT
. . TRBJ1-1 TRBV28 CASSVNGQYTEAFF TGTGCCAGCAGCGTCAACGGACAGTACACTGAAGCTTTCTTT
. once TRBJ2-1 TRBV12-2 CASRLAGSSGSYNEQFF TGTGCAAGTCGCTTAGCGGGGTCTAGCGGTTCCTACAATGAGCAGTTCTTC
TRBD2 . TRBJ2-1 TRBV13 CASSLGSSGTSEQFF TGTGCCAGCAGCTTAGGCTCTAGCGGCACCAGTGAGCAGTTCTTC
TRBD2 . TRBJ2-4 TRBV15 CATSREGAGVKNIQYF TGTGCCACCAGCAGAGAGGGAGCGGGAGTCAAAAACATTCAGTACTTC
TRBD1 . TRBJ1-2 TRBV10-3 CAISDTGTGGGGYTF TGTGCCATCAGCGATACCGGGACAGGGGGGGGTGGCTACACCTTC
TRBD2 . TRBJ2-7 TRBV6-5 CASNLAGAISYEQYF TGTGCCAGCAACCTAGCGGGAGCGATCTCCTACGAGCAGTACTTC
. . TRBJ2-7 TRBV5-4 CASSLKRESSYEQYF TGTGCCAGCAGCTTGAAGAGAGAGAGCTCCTACGAGCAGTACTTC
TRBD1 . TRBJ2-3 TRBV4-3 CASSQGQGGADTQYF TGCGCCAGCAGCCAAGGACAGGGTGGCGCAGATACGCAGTATTTT
TRBD2 . TRBJ2-7 TRBV11-2 CASSLSPVAGYEQYF TGTGCCAGCAGCTTAAGTCCGGTAGCGGGATACGAGCAGTACTTC
. . TRBJ1-3 TRBV7-9 CASRTTGSSGNTIYF TGTGCCAGCAGAACTACAGGCTCCTCTGGAAACACCATATATTTT
TRBD2 few TRBJ2-5 TRBV19 CATRKMGGMQETQYF TGTGCCACCCGAAAGATGGGGGGGATGCAAGAGACCCAGTACTTC
TRBD2 . TRBJ2-1 TRBV2 CASSVLAGVGVFEQFF TGTGCCAGCAGTGTACTAGCGGGAGTTGGGGTGTTTGAGCAGTTCTTC
TRBD2 . TRBJ2-3 TRBV28 CASSLLSGGVGDTQYF TGTGCCAGCAGTTTATTAAGCGGGGGGGTTGGGGATACGCAGTATTTT
. . TRBJ1-2 TRBV19 CASSIVGGNYGYTF TGTGCCAGTAGTATTGTCGGGGGAAACTATGGCTACACCTTC
. . TRBJ1-2 TRBV11-2 CASSYQGNYGYTF TGTGCCAGCAGTTATCAGGGGAACTATGGCTACACCTTC
TRBD1 . TRBJ2-7 TRBV29-1 CSVFGDRAYEQYF TGCAGCGTTTTCGGGGACAGGGCTTACGAGCAGTACTTC
. . TRBJ2-7 TRBV12-3/TRBV12-4 CASSLDGSYEQYF TGTGCCAGCAGTTTAGACGGGTCCTACGAGCAGTACTTC
TRBD1 once TRBJ1-6 TRBV5-1 CASSLGQGENSPLHF TGCGCCAGCAGCTTGGGGCAGGGGGAGAATTCACCCCTCCACTTT